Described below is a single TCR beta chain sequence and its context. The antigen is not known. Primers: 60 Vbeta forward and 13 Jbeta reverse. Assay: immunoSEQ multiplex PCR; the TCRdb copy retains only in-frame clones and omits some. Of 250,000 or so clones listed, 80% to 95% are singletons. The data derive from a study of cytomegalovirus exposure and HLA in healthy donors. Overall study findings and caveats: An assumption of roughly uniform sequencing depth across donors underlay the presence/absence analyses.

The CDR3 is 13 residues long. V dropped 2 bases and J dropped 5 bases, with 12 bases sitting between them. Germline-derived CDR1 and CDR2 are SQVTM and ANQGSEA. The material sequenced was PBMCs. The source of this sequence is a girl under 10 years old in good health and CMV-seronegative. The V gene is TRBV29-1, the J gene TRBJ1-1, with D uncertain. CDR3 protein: CSVEPRLWTEAFF. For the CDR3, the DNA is TGCAGCGTTGAACCGCGGCTGTGGACTGAAGCTTTCTTT.